This T cell receptor beta chain was documented in a study of cytomegalovirus exposure and HLA in healthy donors (dated by TCRdb to 2016 to 2017). Regarding the complete study: An earlier analysis of some 500 of the donors reported roughly 300 Gb of sequence data and some 120 million unique TCR beta sequences from about 179 million T cells. Roughly 300 gigabases of sequencing data and tens of millions of unique TCR sequences were included in an early release covering about 700 HLA-typed donors. Among the roughly 410 genotyped donors, approximately 77% belonged to the genetic ancestry cluster associated with self-reported Caucasian donors. The study aimed to test whether signatures of past pathogen exposure could be identified by cataloging public T cell receptors. Using immunosequencing, the study profiled T cell repertoires from fewer than 850 subjects and related those repertoires to cytomegalovirus serostatus. Along with the roughly 700-subject first cohort, a separate validation cohort of over a hundred different subjects was used. High-throughput TCR immunosequencing, statistical association of individual TCRs with disease status, and machine learning were combined to predict cytomegalovirus infection status. A later analysis re-examined previously published TCR beta repertoires from several hundred donors and added high-resolution HLA genotyping to investigate patterns of TCR occurrence. Rather than drawing on any new phenotypic data, the later analysis identified candidate immune exposures from TCR beta sequences and the way those sequences occurred across donors. In an earlier analysis of roughly 580 of the donors, high-throughput TCR beta sequencing was used to judge whether each TCR beta V gene segment behaved as functional or pseudogenic. Donor age, sex, ethnicity and CMV serostatus were compiled together with the repertoire data. In a later genetic analysis, genome-wide SNP genotypes for about 60% of the 666 donors were used, and that subset was treated as a discovery cohort. All discovery cohort repertoires had been generated on a single sequencing platform. HLA typing covered class I and class II loci at four-digit resolution. The number of donors typed differed by locus, with roughly 620-630 for A, B, C, DRB1 and DQB1, 522 for DQA1, over 600 for DPA1, and 450 to 480 for DPB1. About five DR-DQ haplotypes were handled as single units for association and clustering, since linkage in the cohort was strong. Across 398 genotyped donors of the cohort, an average of about 240,000 unique TCR beta nucleotide sequences per donor were sequenced, and 15% to 20% of those sequences were non-productive.

The paper as a whole reports these results and caveats: The 87-base-pair reads could not distinguish some IMGT-functional V segments, including TRBV6-2 and TRBV6-3, so those segments were excluded. Assigning TCR associations to individual alleles was difficult when HLA alleles, especially DR and DQ, strongly co-occurred. In both the original and validation cohorts, the classifier was reported to diagnose cytomegalovirus status with high specificity and sensitivity. A few of the identified cytomegalovirus-associated TCR beta chains were confirmed in vitro to be specific for cytomegalovirus antigens. In this cohort, only TCR beta chains were sequenced, and detectable features were limited by the absence of alpha or paired-chain data. Compared with equally common non-associated chains, HLA-associated TCR beta chains in a later analysis were more clonally expanded and had lower generation probabilities. A group of highly shared sequence variants was considered likely to be a technical artifact of the sequencing pipeline. Most CMV-associated TCR beta chains appeared to be HLA-restricted in a later analysis, and the HLA associations seemed to be driven largely by CMV exposure. At a false discovery rate of 0.05, a later analysis linked 16,951 TCR beta sequences to specific HLA alleles. Immune exposure information for the cohort was limited to CMV serostatus. A later analysis found that TCR association rates varied across HLA loci, with DRB1 alleles showing the most associated TCRs and HLA-C alleles the fewest. Because HLA typing was missing for some donors at each locus, association tests included only the typed subset. A further reported finding was that TCR beta sequences accurately predicted the HLA-A and HLA-B alleles for most subjects in the first cohort. In an earlier analysis of approximately 590 of the donors, most TCR beta V segments appeared in productive rearrangements about 87% or about 30% of the time, broadly matching IMGT annotations. It was suggested by the authors that the approach could potentially be generalized to other disease states and immunological phenotypes. A later analysis reported that several top co-occurrence clusters appeared linked to parvovirus B19, influenza, CMV and Epstein-Barr virus. Correlated functional status among segregating V segments might reflect linkage disequilibrium, but an unknown experimental factor could not be ruled out. Because counts were too low, seventeen rarely observed V segments, including chromosome 9 orphons, were left out of the earlier analysis of about 500 of the donors. Most TCR sequences were seen in very few donors, while some public TCRs were found in many individuals. A later genetic analysis reported fewer N-insertions in productive TCRs among donors in an Asian-associated ancestry cluster than the roughly 650-donor mean. V-gene and J-gene trimming of TCR beta chains was associated with a missense DCLRE1C variant in a later genetic analysis, and the association was replicated in an independent cohort. A total of 150 to 200 TCR beta chains were listed by the study as associated with cytomegalovirus. The presence/absence analyses assumed that sequencing depth was roughly uniform across donors, and that assumption may not be true.

As encoded in the germline V gene, CDR1 is KGHSH while CDR2 is LQKENI. Relative to germline, V is missing 3 bases and J is missing 5 bases, with 7 bases of the junction outside any gene match. Including the terminal cysteine and phenylalanine, the CDR3 comprises 14 residues. Kept here is only the CDR3 DNA, which spans 42 bases and is read in frame from base 1. The cohort consisted of 666 healthy bone marrow donors. At the time of sampling, all cohort members were nominally healthy, though unrecorded immune exposures were likely present. The donor was CMV seronegative and was included in the group of 352 seronegative cohort members. A peripheral blood sample was provided by each donor, and peripheral blood mononuclear cells were used for TCR beta sequencing. The Qiagen DNeasy Blood Extraction Kit was used to extract genomic DNA from the blood cell samples. For this clone: This receptor's antigen is unknown.

The method was the immunoSEQ multiplex PCR assay. A mixture of 60 forward primers for TCR Vbeta segments and 13 reverse primers for TCR Jbeta segments was used in the multiplex PCR. The CDR3 region of rearranged TCR beta genes was amplified from genomic DNA by a multiplex PCR assay. Amplified TCR beta libraries were sequenced as 87-base-pair reads on the Illumina HiSeq System. Per the source publication's procedure: In a later analysis, 80 million or so unique TCR beta chains were counted across the roughly 700 repertoires, and around 10 million of these chains were shared by at least two donors. Raw reads were error-corrected and collapsed into unique sequences by a nearest-neighbor algorithm in which closely related sequences were merged to remove PCR and sequencing errors. CDR3 sequences were aligned to IMGT reference sequences to assign V, D and J gene segments. For a sequence to be retained, a match of at least six nucleotides to both a V gene segment and a J gene segment was required. A rearrangement was called productive if the CDR3 had no stop codons and remained in frame with V and J, and every other rearrangement was called non-productive. CDR3 was defined by IMGT convention, running from the second conserved V-encoded cysteine to the conserved J-encoded phenylalanine. In an earlier analysis of approximately 500 of the donors, sequences lacking an unambiguous match to a single V gene segment were excluded. An earlier analysis of about 600 of the donors called V segments functional above 56.7% productive rearrangements and segregating when the between-donor standard deviation exceeded 5%. To diagnose cytomegalovirus status from the catalog of TCR beta chain sequences, a statistical classification framework was built. In a later analysis, V and J genes were assigned by comparing TCR nucleotide sequences against IMGT/GENE-DB human TR gene sequences. In a later analysis, CDR3 sequences and most-parsimonious VDJ recombination scenarios were assigned using the TCRdist pipeline. In a later analysis, every TCR beta chain was defined by the combination of its CDR3 amino acid sequence and its V-gene family, and reads without a unique V-gene family were dropped. In a later analysis, around 650 highly shared, low-generation-probability nucleotide sequences were removed to address suspected cross-contamination and a sequencing artifact. For each public chain, a later analysis derived a clonal expansion index from normalized ranks of inferred template counts within each repertoire. Generation probabilities in a later analysis came from a VDJ recombination model fitted to out-of-frame rearrangements, and those results were checked against IGoR. In a later analysis, hypergeometric tests were used to score TCR-TCR, TCR-HLA and TCR-CMV co-occurrence, with a repertoire-size bias correction applied to TCR pairs. False discovery rates were estimated in a later analysis by permuting HLA or CMV assignments 20 times. In a later analysis, co-occurring TCRs were grouped using DBSCAN, with TCRdist sequence similarity added in when clustering inside HLA-allele-positive subsets. Repertoires with fewer than 30,000 or more than 120,000 public chains, plus five repertoires with anomalous nucleotide sharing, were excluded from co-occurrence clustering. In its TCRdb copy, this immuneACCESS table keeps in-frame sequences only and misses some clones. Where compared with another copy, unresolved V genes explain less than half of these, and the others have no known cause. That table supplies the V and J calls and clone size; D and trimming were determined from the DNA. Per the sample table, the count is 160,000 or so clones. Clones ranked in the top ten supply under 2.5% of the sample.

The V gene is TRBV18 and the J gene is TRBJ2-7; a stretch of 7 junction bases matches TRBD2. Sequencing was performed on PBMCs. This TCR derives from a man aged 30-40 years in good health and CMV-seronegative. The CDR3 protein: CASSPLPTSNEQYF. The DNA sequence is as follows: TGTGCCAGCTCACCCCTCCCGACTAGCAACGAGCAGTACTTC. The reference TRBV18 and TRBJ2-7 proteins fill in what lies around the CDR3, so the full variable domain reads NAGVMQNPRHLVRRRGQEARLRCSPMKGHSHVYWYRQLPEEGLKFMVYLQKENIIDESGMPKERFSAEFPKEGPSILRIQQVVRGDSAAYFCASSPLPTSNEQYFGPGTRLTVT.